Included here is one T cell receptor beta chain sequence, with context. Its specificity is not known. V lost 3 bases and J 4 bases, leaving 18 bases between the germline ends. Germline values: CDR1 MNHEY, CDR2 SMNVEV (reference sequence). The CDR3 consists of 16 residues. This record comes from a study of T-cell memory formation after mild COVID-19. About the research overall: TCR clusters were largely donor specific. Study-wide results and caveats: Later expanders leaned toward CD4+, whereas clones contracting from day 15 to 85 were balanced CD4/CD8. Contracting clones localized mainly to CM and EM when CD4+ and mainly to EMRA when CD8+.

Amplification by 5'RACE using constant-segment primers produced TCR alpha and TCR beta cDNA libraries that carried sample barcodes and UMIs. MiXCR, applied by TCRdb to the 5' RACE reads, yields one record per CDR3 protein. Seen here are approximately 210,000 distinct CDR3 sequences, about 10% observed once, and the top ten hold roughly 3.2%. The gene calls are TRBV27 and TRBJ1-2; a weak D match, TRBD1 (6 bases). The clonotype comes from a man between 18 and 35 years old who had mild COVID-19 (a few samples of this study predate the infection). Cell type and time point are not known. Sequenced: PBMCs or a T cell subset sorted from them (not recorded which). For the CDR3, the DNA is TGTGCCAGCAGTTTGACCGCGGGGGCCGGACCCTATGGCTACACCTTC. Amino acids: CASSLTAGAGPYGYTF.